This TCR beta chain was identified during a study of cytomegalovirus exposure and HLA in healthy donors (dated by TCRdb to 2016 to 2017). For the wider study: In an earlier analysis of roughly 500 of the donors, around 290 Gb of sequence data and approximately 120 million unique TCR beta sequences from 180 million or so T cells were reported. Of the 300 to 500 genotyped donors, 65% to 90% were placed in the genetic ancestry cluster associated with self-reported Caucasian donors. A later genetic analysis used genome-wide SNP genotypes for about 65% of the 666 donors, treating that subset as a discovery cohort. Alongside the repertoire data, information on donor age, sex, ethnicity and CMV serostatus was compiled. All discovery cohort repertoires had been generated on a single sequencing platform. A later analysis re-examined previously published TCR beta repertoires from roughly 720 donors and added high-resolution HLA genotyping to investigate patterns of TCR occurrence. Rather than drawing on any new phenotypic data, the later analysis identified candidate immune exposures from TCR beta sequences and the way those sequences occurred across donors. Roughly 5 DR-DQ haplotypes were treated as single units for association and clustering because of strong linkage in the cohort. Across around 400 genotyped donors of the cohort, an average of about 240,000 unique TCR beta nucleotide sequences per donor were sequenced, and roughly a sixth of those sequences were non-productive. To predict cytomegalovirus infection status, the study brought together high-throughput TCR immunosequencing, statistical association of individual TCRs with disease status, and machine learning. The number of donors typed differed by locus, with roughly 629-640 for A, B, C, DRB1 and DQB1, more than 500 for DQA1, 600 to 610 for DPA1, and around 430 for DPB1. In addition to the first cohort of approximately 650 subjects, a separate validation cohort of 120 different subjects was used. Approximately 300 gigabases of sequencing data and around 88 million unique TCR sequences made up an early release that covered 500 to 700 HLA-typed donors. An earlier analysis of approximately 500 of the donors applied high-throughput TCR beta sequencing to assess whether each TCR beta V gene segment acted as functional or pseudogenic. The study profiled the T cell repertoires of 550 to 700 subjects by immunosequencing and related them to cytomegalovirus serostatus. The study was designed to test whether signatures of past pathogen exposure could be identified by cataloging public T cell receptors. HLA typing included class I and class II loci at four-digit resolution. Findings and caveats that apply to the study as a whole: A few of the identified cytomegalovirus-associated TCR beta chains were confirmed in vitro to be specific for cytomegalovirus antigens. The study gave a list of about 150 TCR beta chains associated with cytomegalovirus. V-gene and J-gene trimming of TCR beta chains was associated with a missense DCLRE1C variant in a later genetic analysis, and the association was replicated in an independent cohort. In a later analysis, TCR association rates were found to vary across HLA loci, with the most associated TCRs seen for DRB1 alleles and the fewest for HLA-C alleles. Cytomegalovirus status was reported to be diagnosed by the classifier with high specificity and sensitivity in both the original and validation cohorts. Linkage disequilibrium might explain the correlated functional status among segregating V segments, but an unknown experimental factor could not be excluded. Most TCR sequences were seen in very few donors, while some public TCRs were found in many individuals. Some IMGT-functional V segments, including TRBV6-2 and TRBV6-3, could not be told apart with the 87-base-pair reads, so those segments were excluded. Because HLA typing was unavailable for some donors at each locus, only the typed subset was used in association tests. Only TCR beta chains were sequenced in this cohort, and the absence of alpha or paired-chain data limited detectable features. The earlier analysis of approximately 560 of the donors excluded over 15 rarely observed V segments, including chromosome 9 orphons, because counts were too low. A further reported finding was that TCR beta sequences accurately predicted the HLA-A and HLA-B alleles for most subjects in the first cohort. When HLA alleles, especially DR and DQ, strongly co-occurred, attributing TCR associations to individual alleles was difficult. In a later analysis, HLA-associated TCR beta chains were found to be more clonally expanded and to have lower generation probabilities than equally common non-associated chains. At a false discovery rate of 0.05, a later analysis linked roughly 17,000 TCR beta sequences to specific HLA alleles. According to a later analysis, parvovirus B19, influenza, CMV and Epstein-Barr virus appeared linked to several top co-occurrence clusters. In a later analysis, most CMV-associated TCR beta chains were found to appear HLA-restricted, with HLA associations seemingly driven largely by CMV exposure. In a later genetic analysis, fewer N-insertions in productive TCRs were reported among donors in an Asian-associated ancestry cluster than the roughly 640-donor mean. Broadly in line with IMGT annotations, most TCR beta V segments showed up in productive rearrangements about 90% or about 30% of the time in an earlier analysis of roughly 590 of the donors. Presence/absence analyses assumed roughly uniform sequencing depth across donors, an assumption that may not hold. A cluster of highly shared sequence variants was judged likely to be a technical artifact of the sequencing pipeline. Immune exposure information for the cohort was limited to CMV serostatus. The authors suggested that the approach could potentially be extended to other disease states and immunological phenotypes.

The cohort comprised 670 or so healthy bone marrow donors. All cohort members were sampled while nominally healthy, although unrecorded immune exposures were likely present. The donor tested CMV seropositive, placing the donor among the 289 seropositive members of the cohort. Every donor gave a peripheral blood sample, and the peripheral blood mononuclear cells from that sample were used for TCR beta sequencing. Genomic DNA was extracted from the blood cell samples with the Qiagen DNeasy Blood Extraction Kit. Libraries were made using the immunoSEQ multiplex PCR assay. A mixture of 60 forward primers for TCR Vbeta segments and 13 reverse primers for TCR Jbeta segments was used in the multiplex PCR. A multiplex PCR assay on genomic DNA amplified the CDR3 region of rearranged TCR beta genes. The Illumina HiSeq System was used to sequence the amplified TCR beta libraries as 87-base-pair reads. As for the authors' bioinformatics: In a later analysis, approximately 74 million unique TCR beta chains were counted across the 500 to 700 repertoires, and roughly 9.9 million of these chains were shared by at least two donors. To remove PCR and sequencing errors, raw reads were error-corrected and collapsed into unique sequences using a nearest-neighbor algorithm that merged closely related sequences. To assign V, D and J gene segments, CDR3 sequences were aligned to IMGT reference sequences. Each retained sequence needed at least a six-nucleotide match to both a V gene segment and a J gene segment. A rearrangement was called productive if the CDR3 had no stop codons and remained in frame with V and J, and every other rearrangement was called non-productive. Following IMGT convention, CDR3 was defined as the stretch from the second conserved V-encoded cysteine up to the conserved J-encoded phenylalanine. Sequences without an unambiguous match to a single V gene segment were excluded from the earlier analysis of about 600 of the donors. An earlier analysis of under 750 of the donors called V segments functional above 56.7% productive rearrangements and segregating when the between-donor standard deviation exceeded 5%. A statistical classification framework was developed to diagnose cytomegalovirus status using the catalog of TCR beta chain sequences. In a later analysis, V and J genes were assigned by comparing TCR nucleotide sequences against IMGT/GENE-DB human TR gene sequences. A later analysis assigned CDR3 sequences and most-parsimonious VDJ recombination scenarios with the TCRdist pipeline. In a later analysis, every TCR beta chain was defined by the combination of its CDR3 amino acid sequence and its V-gene family, and reads without a unique V-gene family were dropped. In a later analysis, several hundred highly shared, low-generation-probability nucleotide sequences were removed to address suspected cross-contamination and a sequencing artifact. In a later analysis, a clonal expansion index for each public chain was calculated from normalized within-repertoire ranks of inferred template counts. In a later analysis, generation probabilities were computed with a VDJ recombination model fitted to out-of-frame rearrangements, and the resulting probabilities were checked against IGoR. Hypergeometric tests were used in a later analysis to score TCR-TCR, TCR-HLA and TCR-CMV co-occurrence, with a repertoire-size bias correction applied to the TCR pairs. To estimate false discovery rates, a later analysis permuted the HLA or CMV assignments 20 times. In a later analysis, co-occurring TCRs were grouped using DBSCAN, with TCRdist sequence similarity added in when clustering inside HLA-allele-positive subsets. For co-occurrence clustering, repertoires with fewer than 30,000 or more than 120,000 public chains were excluded, along with a handful of repertoires with anomalous nucleotide sharing. The source is immuneACCESS, and TCRdb retained only in-frame sequences with V and J called. Part of the clones is not carried over; for the studies checked, unresolved V genes explain less than half of this, and the remainder is unexplained. That table supplies the V and J calls and clone size; D and trimming were determined from the DNA. This sample gives about 190,000 clones in total; roughly 80% of them show up just once. The ten largest clones represent about 6% of the sample.

Germline trimming: 11 bases from V, 0 bases from J; junction bases outside gene matches: 14. Reading the germline V gene (reference sequence) gives CDR1 SEHNR and CDR2 FQNEAQ. The CDR3 runs 16 residues from the cysteine to the phenylalanine. Only the CDR3 region is kept as DNA, spanning 48 bases read in frame from base 1. A single count supports this clone. The target of this receptor is not known. No quality values exist for individual bases; no much larger clone is one base distant. This chain joins TRBV7-9 to TRBJ2-5, and TRBD2 matches 8 of the central bases. Sample: PBMCs. The receptor comes from a man aged 35 to 55 in good health and CMV-seropositive. The nucleotide sequence is TGTGCCGGGGACGGAAGGCGGGGGGTTTACCAAGAGACCCAGTACTTC. This gives the protein CAGDGRRGVYQETQYF.